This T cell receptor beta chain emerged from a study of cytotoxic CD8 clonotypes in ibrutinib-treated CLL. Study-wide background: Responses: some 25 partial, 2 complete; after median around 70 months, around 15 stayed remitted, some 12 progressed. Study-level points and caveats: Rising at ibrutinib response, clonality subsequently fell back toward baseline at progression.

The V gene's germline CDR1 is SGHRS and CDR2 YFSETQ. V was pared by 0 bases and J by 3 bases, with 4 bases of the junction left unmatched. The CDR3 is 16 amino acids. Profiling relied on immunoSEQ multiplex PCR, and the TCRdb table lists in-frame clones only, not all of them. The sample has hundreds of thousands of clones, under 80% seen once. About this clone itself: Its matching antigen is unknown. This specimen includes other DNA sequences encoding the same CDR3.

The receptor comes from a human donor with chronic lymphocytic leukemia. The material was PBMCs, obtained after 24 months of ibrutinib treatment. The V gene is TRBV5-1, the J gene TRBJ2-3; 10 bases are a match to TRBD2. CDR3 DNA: TGCGCCAGCAGCTTGGGGCTAGCGGGAGAAACAGATACGCAGTATTTT. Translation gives CASSLGLAGETDTQYF. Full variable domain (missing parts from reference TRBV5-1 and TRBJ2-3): KAGVTQTPRYLIKTRGQQVTLSCSPISGHRSVSWYQQTPGQGLQFLFEYFSETQRNKGNFPGRFSGRQFSNSRSEMNVSTLELGDSALYLCASSLGLAGETDTQYFGPGTRLTVL.